This TCR beta chain was recorded in a study of human T cells and chemical hapten exposure. Study in general: Cases of alopecia areata, totalis or universalis occurred in a predominantly female patient group.

There are 12 residues in the CDR3. Germline CDR1 SQVTM, CDR2 ANQGSEA. Trimming took off 7 bases at V and 7 bases at J, with 17 bases between the two ends. TCRdb used MiXCR to reprocess the RACE reads, holding one entry per CDR3 protein. The sample contains approximately 79,000 distinct CDR3 sequences, 10% of which appear only once. As for time point: patch test 1, 2 weeks after DPC sensitization. Treatment here: therapeutic diphenylcyclopropenone sensitization with weekly scalp DPC. Sequencing used whole blood, obtained in connection with sensitization to the hapten diphenylcyclopropenone (DPC). The sequence was obtained from a woman in her fifties or sixties with alopecia areata. Some clones in this sample may be carry-over from other donors' samples. The chain combines TRBV29-1 with TRBJ2-7; the D gene is possibly TRBD2 (5 bases). The CDR3 region has the DNA TGCAGCGGCCGGGATGGAATGGGGGAGCAGTACTTC. Encoded protein: CSGRDGMGEQYF.